Shown below are 18 T cell receptor beta chains from a single sample sequenced in a study of T-cell reconstitution after alpha-beta-depleted transplantation in children. As it was prepared, the TCRbeta library received unique molecular identifiers. A single record per CDR3 protein comes from TCRdb applying MiXCR to the PCR reads. The sample shows 800,000 to 1,000,000 distinct CDR3 sequences, about 29% of them seen only once. The sequencing used PBMCs, mostly from graft donor cells, collected 360 days after TCRalphabeta/CD19-depleted stem cell transplant. These receptors all stem from a boy in the first two years of life who had a stem cell transplant for SCID, so the T cells may come from the graft donor.

This clonotype was recorded a few times. The J gene is TRBJ2-1, the V gene TRBV3-1; 8 bases fit TRBD2. With 4 bases clipped from V and 3 bases from J, the junction kept 8 bases outside the gene matches. Germline values: CDR1 LGHDT, CDR2 YNNKEL (reference sequence). This CDR3 has 16 residues. This CDR3 reads CASSLTPGGGYNEQFF. The CDR3 DNA reads TGTGCCAGCAGCCTCACCCCCGGGGGGGGCTACAATGAGCAGTTCTTC.

This clonotype has a handful of counts. The chain couples TRBV5-1 to TRBJ2-5, with D tentatively TRBD1 (5 bases). The CDR3 extends over 14 amino acids. V lost 8 bases to trimming and J lost 5 bases, with 19 bases between them. Per germline, CDR1 SGHRS and CDR2 YFSETQ. As DNA, the CDR3 is TGCGCCAGTGGAAAGGGGCAGGGTGAGGAGACCCAGTACTTC. Translating it yields CASGKGQGEETQYF.

This clonotype was observed a handful of times. V gene TRBV6-2 or TRBV6-3 combines with J gene TRBJ2-7; no clear D gene. The CDR3 runs 17 residues. In germline, CDR1 is MNHEY, CDR2 SVGEGT. With 2 bases removed from V and 3 bases from J, the gap between germline ends came to 20 bases. The CDR3 DNA reads as TGTGCCAGCAGTTACCGACGCCAGGACGACCCTTTCTACGAGCAGTACTTC. This codes for CASSYRRQDDPFYEQYF.

This clonotype was seen a few times. This chain links TRBV20-1 with TRBJ2-7; TRBD1 aligns across 9 bases. The CDR3 is 16 amino acids. V lost 5 bases to trimming and J lost 0 bases; unmatched junction nucleotides: 11. The germline CDR1 and CDR2 sequences are DFQATT and SNEGSKA (reference sequence). CDR3: CSAFRGPGQGSYEQYF. The CDR3 region has the DNA TGCAGTGCTTTCCGGGGACCGGGACAGGGCTCCTACGAGCAGTACTTC.

This clonotype was observed a handful of times. V gene TRBV12-3 or TRBV12-4 combines with J gene TRBJ2-1; 7 bases are shared with TRBD2. J was trimmed by 3 bases and V by 5 bases; bases with no gene match: 10. The CDR3 length is 16 residues. The CDR3 nucleotides are TGTGCCAGCAGTCTCCTTCTGGGGGGGGACTACAATGAGCAGTTCTTC. Translated, it gives CASSLLLGGDYNEQFF.

This clonotype was detected a few times. The chain combines TRBV6-1 with TRBJ2-1; 11 bases are a match to TRBD2. Germline CDR1 is MNHNS and CDR2 is SASEGT. After removal of 6 bases from V and 0 bases from J, the junction contained 10 bases not matched to a gene. This CDR3 is 18 amino acids long. The CDR3 loop is CASSPLAGGPFSYNEQFF. CDR3 coding DNA: TGTGCCAGCAGCCCCCTAGCGGGGGGCCCCTTCTCCTACAATGAGCAGTTCTTC.

This clonotype has a handful of counts. This sequence joins TRBV30 and TRBJ2-1; D gene uncertain. The ends were cut back, 3 bases at V and 8 bases at J, with 8 bases in the middle. In germline, CDR1 is GTSNPN, CDR2 SVGIG (reference sequence). The CDR3 loop spans 11 amino acids. CDR3 coding DNA: TGTGCCTGGAGGGATGTGGATGAGCAGTTCTTC. Residues: CAWRDVDEQFF.

This clonotype was found a few times. The chain is built from TRBV12-3 or TRBV12-4 and TRBJ1-1, with a possible D match to TRBD1 (5 bases). The CDR3 consists of 14 residues. V gave up 3 bases and J gave up 5 bases, with 13 bases separating them. CDR3 loop: CASSLGLSMTEAFF. CDR3 coding DNA: TGTGCCAGCAGTTTGGGGCTAAGTATGACTGAAGCTTTCTTT.

This clonotype was counted between two and nine times. V is TRBV5-1 and J is TRBJ2-7, with a weak D call TRBD1 (6 bases). The CDR3 has 18 amino acids. Germline CDR1 and CDR2: SGHRS and YFSETQ. Trimming left V 4 bases short and J 5 bases short, with 28 bases between. The CDR3 DNA reads as TGCGCCAGCAGCCCATCTCAAGGGACACCGATTATCGATCACGAGCAGTACTTC. Protein product: CASSPSQGTPIIDHEQYF. The complete variable domain, with remaining parts taken from reference TRBV5-1 and TRBJ2-7, reads KAGVTQTPRYLIKTRGQQVTLSCSPISGHRSVSWYQQTPGQGLQFLFEYFSETQRNKGNFPGRFSGRQFSNSRSEMNVSTLELGDSALYLCASSPSQGTPIIDHEQYFGPGTRLTVT.

This clonotype occurred a few times. The chain combines TRBV5-6 with TRBJ2-3, with 8 bases fitting TRBD2. Germline CDR1 is SGHDT and CDR2 is YYEEEE. The trim removed 6 bases at V and 5 bases at J, leaving 8 bases unmatched. The CDR3 totals 14 residues. CDR3 sequence (DNA): TGTGCCAGCATTCATAGCGGGGTCCAAGATACGCAGTATTTT. This codes for CASIHSGVQDTQYF.

This clonotype has only a few counts. The chain recombines TRBV2 with TRBJ2-1; D possibly uses TRBD1 or TRBD2 (5 bases each). Between the trimmed V and J ends, which lost 8 bases and 6 bases, there was a span of 17 bases. The CDR3 consists of 14 residues. Germline V gene lookup returns CDR1 SNHLY and CDR2 FYNNEI. The CDR3 loop reads CASGALPGSNEQFF. In nucleotides, the CDR3 is TGTGCCAGCGGGGCCTTGCCGGGGAGCAATGAGCAGTTCTTC. Looking up the rest from reference TRBV2 and TRBJ2-1 gives the full variable domain: EPEVTQTPSHQVTQMGQEVILRCVPISNHLYFYWYRQILGQKVEFLVSFYNNEISEKSEIFDDQFSVERPDGSNFTLKIRSTKLEDSAMYFCASGALPGSNEQFFGPGTRLTVL.

The V call is TRBV2, the J call TRBJ2-3; weak D call: TRBD1 (5 bases). CDR3 length equals 15 residues. Germline lookup yields CDR1 SNHLY and CDR2 FYNNEI. V shed 4 bases and J shed 6 bases, with 17 bases lying between them. Here the CDR3 DNA reads TGTGCCAGCAGTGGAACGACAGTTCTGGGGGATACGCAGTATTTT. As protein: CASSGTTVLGDTQYF.

The chain recombines TRBV11-2 with TRBJ2-4; no reliable D call. The CDR3 runs to 15 residues. Between the trimmed V and J ends, which lost 3 bases and 3 bases, there was a span of 12 bases. CDR1 is SGHAT, CDR2 FQNNGV, per germline. The chain's CDR3 is CASSFHRALKNIQYF. The CDR3 bases are TGTGCCAGCAGCTTCCACCGGGCCCTCAAAAACATTCAGTACTTC.

Here the CDR3 reads CASNLGQTLSVGQFF. The CDR3 DNA reads as TGTGCCAGCAATTTAGGGCAGACCCTTAGCGTAGGGCAGTTCTTC. The genes are TRBV2 and TRBJ2-1, with a tentative D call TRBD2 (5 bases). This CDR3 has 15 residues. CDR1 is SNHLY and CDR2 is FYNNEI in the germline V gene. V was trimmed by 7 bases and J by 12 bases, leaving 25 bases between them. Based on the CDR3 plus reference TRBV2 and TRBJ2-1, the full variable domain is EPEVTQTPSHQVTQMGQEVILRCVPISNHLYFYWYRQILGQKVEFLVSFYNNEISEKSEIFDDQFSVERPDGSNFTLKIRSTKLEDSAMYFCASNLGQTLSVGQFFGPGTRLTVL.

The V call is TRBV20-1, the J call TRBJ1-5, with D tentatively TRBD1 (6 bases). From germline, CDR1 is DFQATT and CDR2 SNEGSKA (reference sequence). V was pared by 6 bases and J by 4 bases, with 13 bases between. This CDR3 has 13 residues. The CDR3 DNA reads as TGCAGTGCGCAGACAGGCTTAAATCAGCCCCAGCATTTT. Translation gives CSAQTGLNQPQHF.

This clonotype has a count of ten or more. This rearrangement joins TRBV12-3 or TRBV12-4 to TRBJ1-1, with 11 bases lining up with TRBD1. The CDR3 is made up of 15 amino acids. After removal of 5 bases from V and 2 bases from J, the junction contained 4 bases not matched to a gene. CDR3 region: CASSPGQGVNTEAFF. The DNA for the CDR3 is TGTGCCAGCAGTCCGGGACAGGGGGTCAACACTGAAGCTTTCTTT.

The V and J genes are TRBV11-1 and TRBJ2-3, with 8 bases matching TRBD2. The germline V gene has CDR1 SGHAT and CDR2 FQDESV (reference sequence). V was pared by 5 bases and J by 1 base, with 8 bases of the junction left unmatched. There are 16 residues in the CDR3. The CDR3 region has the DNA TGTGCCAGCAGCCGCGGACTAGCAGTCGGCACAGATACGCAGTATTTT. Translated, it gives CASSRGLAVGTDTQYF.

This clonotype was found a few times. V gene TRBV12-3 or TRBV12-4 combines with J gene TRBJ2-3; perhaps TRBD1 as D (7 bases). This CDR3 spans 14 amino acids. Trimming shortened V by 5 bases and J by 5 bases, and 14 bases separated the two germline ends. CDR3 amino acids: CASSRQGGLDTQYF. The CDR3 nucleotides are TGTGCCAGCAGTCGACAGGGAGGATTAGATACGCAGTATTTT.